These 19 T cell receptor beta chains share one sample of origin, sequenced in a study of OX40 agonist ivuxolimab in advanced cancers. This table comes from immunoSEQ multiplex PCR, and its TCRdb copy is limited to in-frame clones, with some not included. The table shows 58,000 or so clones, with around 91% occurring only once. Sequencing was performed on CD4+ or CD8+ T cells sorted from blood, taken in a trial of the OX40 agonist ivuxolimab. These receptor sequences come from an adult with an advanced solid tumor such as melanoma, head and neck, liver or kidney cancer.

V and J are TRBV5-1 and TRBJ2-1, with 11 bases identical to TRBD1. This CDR3 region has 14 residues. V lost 4 bases to trimming and J lost 8 bases; unmatched junction nucleotides: 5. Germline V gives CDR1 SGHRS, CDR2 YFSETQ. Written as DNA, the CDR3 is TGCGCCAGCAGCCCACGGACAGGGGGCGATGAGCAGTTCTTC. Translation: CASSPRTGGDEQFF. Complete variable domain (other parts from reference TRBV5-1 and TRBJ2-1): KAGVTQTPRYLIKTRGQQVTLSCSPISGHRSVSWYQQTPGQGLQFLFEYFSETQRNKGNFPGRFSGRQFSNSRSEMNVSTLELGDSALYLCASSPRTGGDEQFFGPGTRLTVL.

V and J are TRBV7-3 and TRBJ1-1; 8 bases line up with TRBD1. The CDR3 extends over 14 amino acids. CDR1 SGHTA and CDR2 FQGTGA come from the germline V gene. Trimming removed 5 bases from V and 6 bases from J; junction bases left unmatched: 8. CDR3 DNA sequence: TGTGCCAGCAGCCCGACAGGGGTGAGCCCTGAAGCTTTCTTT. The encoded protein is CASSPTGVSPEAFF.

This clone was detected once. The chain couples TRBV7-2 to TRBJ2-1, with 7 bases aligning to TRBD2. The length of the CDR3 is 16 residues. Germline CDR1 and CDR2: SGHTA and FQGNSA. V lost 2 bases to trimming and J lost 1 base; unmatched junction nucleotides: 5. CDR3 sequence reads: CASSLWGGSSYNEQFF. CDR3 bases: TGTGCCAGCAGCTTATGGGGCGGGAGTTCCTACAATGAGCAGTTCTTC.

The rearrangement uses TRBV19 and TRBJ2-1; D gene ambiguous. CDR3 length equals 14 residues. CDR1 and CDR2 from the germline V gene are LNHDA and SQIVND (reference sequence). V was trimmed by 1 base and J by 6 bases, leaving 10 bases between them. The CDR3 DNA follows: TGTGCCAGTAGTATAGGACCTTTTACCAATGAGCAGTTCTTC. The encoded protein is CASSIGPFTNEQFF.

The chain carries TRBV28 and TRBJ1-2; D is unclear. V shed 1 base and J shed 8 bases, with 14 bases lying between them. This CDR3 has 14 amino acids. Germline CDR1 and CDR2: MDHEN and SYDVKM. The CDR3 bases are TGTGCCAGCAGTTTATCGAGGGAATCGGGGGGCTACACCTTC. It yields the protein CASSLSRESGGYTF.

The genes are TRBV13 and TRBJ2-7, with TRBD2 identical over 10 bases. The CDR3 consists of 16 residues. With V trimmed by 0 bases and J by 0 bases, 2 bases remained unmatched. CDR1 PRHDT and CDR2 FYEKMQ come from the germline V gene (reference sequence). For the CDR3, the DNA is TGTGCCAGCAGCTTAGGGACTAGCGGGTTCTCCTACGAGCAGTACTTC. Its translation: CASSLGTSGFSYEQYF.

The J gene is TRBJ2-5, the V gene TRBV6-1, with D possibly being TRBD1 or TRBD2 (6 bases each). V was shortened by 5 bases and J by 0 bases, with 10 bases between the two germline ends. Germline V gene data show CDR1 as MNHNS and CDR2 as SASEGT. CDR3 length: 14 amino acids. The CDR3 spells CASSPGDYQETQYF. CDR3 DNA sequence: TGTGCCAGCAGTCCAGGGGACTACCAAGAGACCCAGTACTTC.

This sequence joins TRBV7-2 and TRBJ2-1, with D perhaps given as TRBD1 or TRBD2 (5 bases each). Per the germline V gene, CDR1 is SGHTA and CDR2 is FQGNSA. V was trimmed by 3 bases and J by 5 bases, leaving 11 bases between them. This CDR3 region has 14 residues. CDR3 protein: CASSFSGPNNEQFF. Written as DNA, the CDR3 is TGTGCCAGCAGCTTCTCGGGGCCTAACAATGAGCAGTTCTTC.

The rearrangement uses TRBV30 and TRBJ1-2; 8 nucleotides align to TRBD1. The CDR3 has 14 amino acids. Trimming cost V 4 bases and J 4 bases; bases outside gene matches: 8. Germline lookup yields CDR1 GTSNPN and CDR2 SVGIG (reference sequence). The CDR3 DNA sequence: TGTGCCTGGATACCTGACAGGGGCCTCTATGGCTACACCTTC. Residues: CAWIPDRGLYGYTF.

The chain uses TRBV28 and TRBJ1-2; 9 nucleotides align to TRBD1. V lost 3 bases, J lost 8 bases, and 7 bases stayed unmatched. The CDR3 runs to 14 residues. Germline CDR1 MDHEN, CDR2 SYDVKM. Here the CDR3 reads CASSFRDRVSGYTF. The CDR3 DNA is TGTGCCAGCAGTTTTCGGGACAGGGTATCAGGCTACACCTTC.

The rearrangement joins TRBV6-1 to TRBJ1-3; TRBD1 agrees at 7 bases. CDR3 length: 15 amino acids. Losses at the gene ends were 3 bases for V and 4 bases for J; bases not matched to a gene: 6. Germline CDR1 MNHNS, CDR2 SASEGT. The CDR3 DNA reads as TGTGCCAGCAGTGAGGCCGACAGGGCCGGAAACACCATATATTTT. It codes for CASSEADRAGNTIYF.

The V gene is TRBV28, the J gene TRBJ1-3; D is unresolved. V lost 5 bases and J lost 2, with 13 bases in between. This CDR3 contains 15 residues. Germline V gene sequence: CDR1 MDHEN, CDR2 SYDVKM. The CDR3 reads CASSPVGRTGNTIYF. The CDR3 region has the DNA TGTGCCAGCAGTCCAGTAGGGAGAACTGGAAACACCATATATTTT.

The chain carries TRBV15 and TRBJ2-5; D call uncertain. The V gene lost 3 bases and the J gene lost 5 bases, with 7 bases spanning the gap. Germline V CDR1 and CDR2: LNHNV, YYDKDF (reference sequence). The CDR3 has 12 amino acids. The CDR3 protein is CATSRLQETQYF. DNA of the CDR3: TGTGCCACCAGCAGGCTTCAGGAGACCCAGTACTTC. The full variable domain, its missing parts supplied by reference TRBV15 and TRBJ2-5, is DAMVIQNPRYQVTQFGKPVTLSCSQTLNHNVMYWYQQKSSQAPKLLFHYYDKDFNNEADTPDNFQSRRPNTSFCFLDIRSPGLGDTAMYLCATSRLQETQYFGPGTRLLVL.

The chain combines TRBV6-6 with TRBJ1-5, with D possibly being TRBD1 (5 bases). Germline V lookup: CDR1 MNHNY, CDR2 SVGAGI (reference sequence). CDR3 length: 14 residues. V was pared by 5 bases and J by 4 bases, with 12 bases between. For the CDR3, the DNA is TGTGCCAGCAGTGGAGGGACGGGGAATCAGCCCCAGCATTTT. It translates to CASSGGTGNQPQHF.

The V call is TRBV7-8, the J call TRBJ2-7, with D perhaps matching TRBD1 (6 bases). This CDR3 region has 14 residues. Germline assignment: CDR1 SGHVS and CDR2 FQNEAQ. V shed 2 bases and J shed 3 bases, with 11 bases lying between them. The CDR3 is CASSLIGQSYEQYF. The CDR3 DNA sequence: TGTGCCAGCAGCTTAATAGGACAGAGCTACGAGCAGTACTTC.

The chain uses TRBV4-3 and TRBJ1-4; a weak D match, TRBD1 (5 bases). Trimming shortened V by 2 bases and J by 0 bases, and 22 bases separated the two germline ends. CDR1 LGHNA and CDR2 YSLEER come from the germline V gene. The CDR3 extends over 20 amino acids. The CDR3 DNA sequence: TGCGCCAGCAGCCAATCCATTCCGGGGCCCGGAGGGACAACTAATGAAAAACTGTTTTTT. Translating gives CASSQSIPGPGGTTNEKLFF.

This chain uses TRBV7-2 with TRBJ2-3; 7 nucleotides align to TRBD1. CDR1 and CDR2 (germline): SGHTA, FQGNSA. The CDR3 loop spans 15 amino acids. The trim removed 0 bases at V and 6 bases at J, leaving 6 bases unmatched. The CDR3 spells CASSLARQGWDTQYF. In nucleotides, the CDR3 is TGTGCCAGCAGCTTAGCGCGACAGGGCTGGGATACGCAGTATTTT.

V usage is TRBV2 and J usage is TRBJ1-2; 7 bases fit TRBD1. The CDR3 spans 14 residues. Germline V gives CDR1 SNHLY, CDR2 FYNNEI. Trimming removed 8 bases from V and 3 bases from J; junction bases left unmatched: 9. CDR3 bases: TGTGCCAGCCTCTCCAGGGGGATATACTATGGCTACACCTTC. Protein sequence: CASLSRGIYYGYTF.

The V gene is TRBV19, the J gene TRBJ2-7; TRBD1 is a possible D gene (6 bases). This CDR3 is 13 amino acids long. Germline CDR1 LNHDA, CDR2 SQIVND (reference sequence). V was shortened by 4 bases and J by 5 bases, with 12 bases between the two germline ends. CDR3 residues: CASSKARGDEQYF. The CDR3 DNA reads TGTGCCAGTAGTAAAGCCAGGGGAGACGAGCAGTACTTC.